A selection of T cell receptor beta chains follows, all from one sample in a study of CD4+ T cells in melanoma. Sequencing used immunoSEQ multiplex PCR; TCRdb keeps in-frame clones, though not all of them. The sample shows fewer than 55,000 clones, 75% to 90% of them seen only once. The source material was peripheral blood. The receptors here all came from a human donor with melanoma. The CDR3 runs from the conserved cysteine through the conserved F or W. The D gene is left open where the match is weak. Clone sizes are given selectively: once, few, many, or a class where the clone is expanded.

>NA|NA|TRBJ1-4|TRBV5-4
CASSFFAGPNEKLFF
TGTGCCAGCAGCTTTTTTGCAGGCCCTAATGAAAAACTGTTTTTT
>NA|NA|TRBJ2-7|TRBV28
CASTWAYEQYF
TGTGCCAGCACCTGGGCCTACGAGCAGTACTTC
>NA|NA|TRBJ2-3|TRBV6-6
CASSSLGDTQYF
TGTGCCAGCAGTTCACTAGGGGATACGCAGTATTTT
>TRBD1|NA|TRBJ1-2|TRBV6-1
CASSETGDYGYTF
TGTGCCAGCAGTGAAACAGGGGACTATGGCTACACCTTC
>NA|NA|TRBJ1-2|TRBV6-5
CASSYSSVNYGYTF
TGTGCCAGCAGTTACTCGTCAGTCAACTATGGCTACACCTTC
>TRBD1|NA|TRBJ2-3|TRBV28
CASSEGQDNTDTQYF
TGTGCCAGCAGCGAGGGACAGGACAACACAGATACGCAGTATTTT
>NA|NA|TRBJ1-1|TRBV18
CASSETVANTEAFF
TGTGCCAGCTCAGAGACAGTAGCGAACACTGAAGCTTTCTTT
>TRBD2|NA|TRBJ2-3|TRBV4-3
CASSQGTSFSLDTQYF
TGCGCCAGCAGCCAAGGGACTAGTTTTTCCCTCGATACGCAGTATTTT
>NA|NA|TRBJ1-5|TRBV19
CASSQSRPEAQHF
TGTGCCAGTAGTCAGTCCAGGCCCGAGGCCCAGCATTTT
>NA|NA|TRBJ2-7|TRBV29-1
CGTRPEQYF
TGTGGTACAAGGCCCGAGCAGTACTTC
>TRBD1|medium-sized|TRBJ2-7|TRBV28
CASSSGQGYEQYF
TGTGCCAGCAGTAGCGGACAGGGATACGAGCAGTACTTC
>NA|NA|TRBJ2-7|TRBV30
CAWSVGGYEQYF
TGTGCCTGGAGTGTGGGGGGCTACGAGCAGTACTTC
>TRBD1|NA|TRBJ2-7|TRBV5-1
CASSLNLNRDSSYEQYF
TGCGCCAGCAGCTTGAACCTTAACCGGGACAGCTCCTACGAGCAGTACTTC
>TRBD2|NA|TRBJ2-5|TRBV7-2
CASSLAGLAEETQYF
TGTGCCAGCAGCTTAGCGGGACTAGCGGAAGAGACCCAGTACTTC